This TCR beta chain appears in the sequencing data of a study of cytomegalovirus exposure and HLA in healthy donors. Overall study findings and caveats: The productive fraction for most TCR beta V segments was about 87% or about 30% in an earlier analysis. The authors listed over 150 TCR beta chains as cytomegalovirus-associated.

For this clone: The antigen is undetermined. At one of its ends the junction is not consistent with the germline gene, which may arise from a read error.

CDR1 is SSHAT and CDR2 is FNYEAQ in the germline V gene (reference sequence). This CDR3 has 14 residues. A multiplex PCR was run with 60 Vbeta primers and 13 Jbeta primers. Study processing details: The count from a later analysis was 79 million or so unique TCR beta chains, some 12 million of them shared. Only in-frame clones appear in the TCRdb table, and some are missing; sequencing was by immunoSEQ multiplex PCR. For V, J and clone size, that table is used; D and trimming come from the DNA. In the table there are under 150,000 clones, just under 85% of which are singletons. The clonotype originates from a man aged 35-49 years in good health and CMV-seropositive. The chain recombines TRBV7-7 with TRBJ2-1; 7 bases map to TRBD2. Sequencing used PBMCs. The CDR3 protein is CASSKAGLYNEQFF. DNA of the CDR3: TGTGCTAGCAGCAAAGCGGGACTCTACAATGAGCAGTTCTTC.